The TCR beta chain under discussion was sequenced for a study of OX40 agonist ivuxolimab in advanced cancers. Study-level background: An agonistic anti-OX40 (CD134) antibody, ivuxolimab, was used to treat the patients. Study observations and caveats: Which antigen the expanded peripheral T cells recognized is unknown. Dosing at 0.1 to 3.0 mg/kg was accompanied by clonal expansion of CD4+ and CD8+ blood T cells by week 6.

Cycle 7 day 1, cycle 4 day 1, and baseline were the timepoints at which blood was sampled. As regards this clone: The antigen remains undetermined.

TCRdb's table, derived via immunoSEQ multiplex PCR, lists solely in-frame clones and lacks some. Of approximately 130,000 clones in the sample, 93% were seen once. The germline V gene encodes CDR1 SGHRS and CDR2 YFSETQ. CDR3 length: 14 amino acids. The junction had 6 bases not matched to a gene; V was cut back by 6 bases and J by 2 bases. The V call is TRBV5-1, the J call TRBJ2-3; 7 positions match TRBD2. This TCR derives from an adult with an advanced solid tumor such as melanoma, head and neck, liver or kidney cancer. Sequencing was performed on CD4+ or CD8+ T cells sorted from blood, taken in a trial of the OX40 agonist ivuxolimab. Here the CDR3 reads CASTYGRTTDTQYF. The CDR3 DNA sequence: TGCGCCAGCACCTACGGGAGGACCACAGATACGCAGTATTTT.